This T cell receptor (beta chain) emerged from a study of early T cells in non-severe SARS-CoV-2 infection. Individual cDNA molecules each received unique molecular identifiers attached to them. TCRdb re-called the 5' RACE reads with MiXCR, one entry per CDR3 protein. The table lists just under 65,000 distinct CDR3 sequences, almost 9% of them singletons. CDR1 is SNHLY, CDR2 FYNNEI, per germline. Trimming shortened V by 7 bases and J by 3 bases, and 13 bases separated the two germline ends. The CDR3 spans 14 residues. The chain uses TRBV2 and TRBJ2-1; unclear D gene. Sequences were derived from whole blood, sampled at baseline. This TCR derives from an adult who was a healthcare worker with PCR-confirmed SARS-CoV-2 infection or an uninfected control (not recorded which). The CDR3 is CASNRAALYNEQFF. CDR3 DNA sequence: TGTGCCAGCAATAGGGCTGCCCTCTACAATGAGCAGTTCTTC.